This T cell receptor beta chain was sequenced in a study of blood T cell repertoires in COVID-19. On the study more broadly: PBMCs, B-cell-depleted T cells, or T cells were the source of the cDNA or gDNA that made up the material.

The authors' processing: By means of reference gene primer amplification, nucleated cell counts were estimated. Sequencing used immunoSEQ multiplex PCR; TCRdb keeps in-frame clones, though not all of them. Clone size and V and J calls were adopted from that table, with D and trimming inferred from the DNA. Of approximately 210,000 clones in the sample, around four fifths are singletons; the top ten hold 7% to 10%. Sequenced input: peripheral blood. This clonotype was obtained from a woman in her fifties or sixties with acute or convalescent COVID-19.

CDR3 DNA: TGTGCCACCCGGGGAGGGGTCGTAGATTCACCCCTCCACTTT. Translated, it gives CATRGGVVDSPLHF. V usage is TRBV15 and J usage is TRBJ1-6, with D possibly matching TRBD1 (5 bases). The V gene's germline CDR1 is LNHNV and CDR2 YYDKDF (reference sequence). Trimming took off 8 bases at V and 8 bases at J, with 16 bases between the two ends. This CDR3 is 14 amino acids long.